Listed below are T cell receptor beta chains from one sample, sequenced in a study of cytomegalovirus exposure and HLA in healthy donors. The repertoire was sequenced with immunoSEQ multiplex PCR; TCRdb's copy has only in-frame clones and lacks some. The sample has about 300,000 clones; 86% are singletons. Sample: PBMCs. Source of these receptors: a man in his forties in good health and CMV-seropositive. Both conserved end residues are part of each CDR3. The D gene is left open where the match is weak. A row's size may be missing; if present it is once, few, many or a size class.

V gene	D gene	clone size	J gene	CDR3 DNA	CDR3 protein
TRBV28	.	.	TRBJ1-1	TGTGCCAGCAGTTTTCGTCTGAGGACTGAGATGAACACTGAAGCTTTCTTT	CASSFRLRTEMNTEAFF
TRBV6-1	TRBD2	.	TRBJ2-1	TGTGCCAGCAGTGCTGGCAGGGGGACACTAGCGGGAATTGACAATGAGCAGTTCTTC	CASSAGRGTLAGIDNEQFF
TRBV6-5	.	.	TRBJ2-7	TGTGCCAGCAGTCCCCATAACCCCGGCGAGCAGTACTTC	CASSPHNPGEQYF
TRBV6-5	TRBD1	.	TRBJ1-5	TGTGCCAGCAGTCCCGGGACAGGGAATCAGCCCCAGCATTTT	CASSPGTGNQPQHF
TRBV29-1	.	.	TRBJ1-5	TGCAGCGTTGCCGGAGGGAGCAATCAGCCCCAGCATTTT	CSVAGGSNQPQHF
TRBV27	.	once	TRBJ2-7	TGTGCCAGCAGTATAGGAGACGAGCAGTACTTC	CASSIGDEQYF
TRBV19	TRBD1	.	TRBJ1-2	TGTGCCAGTAGTGCTCCGGACAGGCTCCACTATGGCTACACCTTC	CASSAPDRLHYGYTF
TRBV9	.	.	TRBJ2-2	TGTGCCAGCAGCGTAGGTGTGAGCACCGGGGAGCTGTTTTTT	CASSVGVSTGELFF
TRBV14	TRBD2	.	TRBJ2-5	TGTGCCAGCAGCCAAGGTGCGGGAGGGCCTACTGCAGAGACCCAGTACTTC	CASSQGAGGPTAETQYF
TRBV4-2	TRBD2	.	TRBJ2-7	TGTGCCAGCAGCCAAGATGGGCGGGAGGGCCGCTACGAGCAGTACTTC	CASSQDGREGRYEQYF
TRBV7-9	.	.	TRBJ2-3	TGTGCCAGCAGCTTTCTTCTTAGCGAGTCCACAGATACGCAGTATTTT	CASSFLLSESTDTQYF
TRBV18	.	.	TRBJ1-2	TGTGCCAGCTCACGAACCGGGGACACCTATGGCTACACCTTC	CASSRTGDTYGYTF
TRBV27	.	.	TRBJ1-2	TGTGCCAGCAGTGCCAGGGGTTATGGCTACACCTTC	CASSARGYGYTF
TRBV5-1	TRBD1	.	TRBJ2-2	TGCGCCAGCAGCCTAGGGGGCGTGGGCACCGGGGAGCTGTTTTTT	CASSLGGVGTGELFF
TRBV28	.	.	TRBJ1-2	TGTGCCAGCAGTCAGGGACACCGGAACTATGGCTACACCTTC	CASSQGHRNYGYTF
TRBV29-1	TRBD1	.	TRBJ2-3	TGCAGCGTTGAAGGACAGGGGGCGGGAGATACGCAGTATTTT	CSVEGQGAGDTQYF
TRBV12-5	TRBD2	.	TRBJ2-1	TGTGCTAGTGGTTCCGATCTAGCGGGAGGCCACTACAATGAGCAGTTCTTC	CASGSDLAGGHYNEQFF
TRBV28	.	.	TRBJ2-7	TGTGCCAGCAGTTTCGGACAGACATGGTACTTC	CASSFGQTWYF
TRBV7-2	.	.	TRBJ1-1	TGTGCCAGCAGCTTATACGAGGGTGAAGCTTTCTTT	CASSLYEGEAFF
TRBV11-3	TRBD1	.	TRBJ2-7	TGTGCCAGCAGCGAAGGGGGACAGGGACCCTACGAGCAGTACTTC	CASSEGGQGPYEQYF
TRBV5-4	.	.	TRBJ1-2	TGTGCCAGCAGCTGGGGAGAACTCTATGGCTACACCTTC	CASSWGELYGYTF
TRBV5-1	.	.	TRBJ2-1	TGCGCCAGCAGCCCACTAGGGGGGGCCGTGGGTGAGCAGTTCTTC	CASSPLGGAVGEQFF
TRBV7-2	.	.	TRBJ2-2	TGTGCCAGCAGCTTAGAGGCAGGTACCGGGGAGCTGTTTTTT	CASSLEAGTGELFF
TRBV15	.	.	TRBJ1-5	TGTGCCACCAGCAGGGGGACTGATCATCAGCCCCAGCATTTT	CATSRGTDHQPQHF